This T cell receptor (beta chain) is from a study of blood T cell repertoires in COVID-19. For the study at large: The study drew acute and convalescent COVID-19 samples from the United States, Italy and Spain.

Study processing details: It was from reference gene primer amplification that nucleated cell counts were estimated. Data came from immunoSEQ multiplex PCR; TCRdb stores just in-frame clones and leaves some out. Clonal size and the V and J genes are those of that table, whereas D and trimming came from the DNA. The table lists tens of thousands of clones, more than 80% of them singletons. Trimming took 0 bases from V and 13 from J, leaving 12 bases between them. The CDR3 totals 13 residues. CDR1 and CDR2 from the germline V gene are MGHRA and YSYEKL. This chain connects TRBV4-1 to TRBJ1-4, with D tentatively TRBD1 (6 bases). The clonotype originates from a woman in her fifties or sixties with acute or convalescent COVID-19. The specimen was peripheral blood. CDR3: CASSQDIQGVLFF. Here the CDR3 DNA reads TGCGCCAGCAGCCAAGATATACAGGGAGTACTGTTTTTT.